These 14 T cell receptor beta chains were all obtained from the same sample, sequenced in a study of naive and memory T cell subsets. Amplification of ligated cDNA took four PCR rounds with SP2 and nested alpha and beta constant primers. Each CDR3 protein gets one entry after TCRdb re-called the UMI-ligation and nested PCR reads with MiXCR. The sample consists of 25,000 to 30,000 distinct CDR3 sequences, about 5.2% of them appearing once. TCR cDNA received a 3' ligated oligonucleotide that carried a UMI. The sequenced sample was blood. The receptors were gathered from an adult in good health.

This clonotype was detected ten times or more. The chain is built from TRBV27 and TRBJ2-1, with TRBD2 matching over 9 bases. The CDR3 is 14 amino acids. Trimming cost V 7 bases and J 7 bases; bases outside gene matches: 8. Per the germline V gene, CDR1 is MNHEY and CDR2 is SMNVEV (reference sequence). The CDR3 bases are TGTGCCAGCATTGCGGGAGGGCCACGGAATGAGCAGTTCTTC. It encodes CASIAGGPRNEQFF.

This clonotype has a count of ten or more. V gene TRBV12-3 or TRBV12-4 combines with J gene TRBJ1-6; TRBD1 matches at 10 bases. The length of the CDR3 is 15 residues. J lost 9 bases, V lost 6 bases, and 8 bases had no gene match. CDR3 residues: CASSSGTGDRSPLHF. The CDR3 DNA reads as TGTGCCAGCAGCTCCGGGACAGGGGATCGTTCACCCCTCCACTTT.

This clonotype was seen repeatedly, ten times or more. The chain links TRBV29-1 to TRBJ1-5; weak D call: TRBD1 (6 bases). The CDR3 contains 13 residues. The ends were cut back, 6 bases at V and 3 bases at J, with 12 bases in the middle. Per the germline V gene, CDR1 is SQVTM and CDR2 is ANQGSEA. This CDR3 reads CSVRGGLNQPQHF. The CDR3 DNA sequence: TGCAGCGTCCGTGGGGGCCTCAATCAGCCCCAGCATTTT. Using reference TRBV29-1 and TRBJ1-5 for the parts outside the CDR3, the full variable domain is SAVISQKPSRDICQRGTSLTIQCQVDSQVTMMFWYRQQPGQSLTLIATANQGSEATYESGFVIDKFPISRPNLTFSTLTVSNMSPEDSSIYLCSVRGGLNQPQHFGDGTRLSIL.

This clonotype was observed a handful of times. The J gene is TRBJ1-4, the V gene TRBV20-1, with a tentative D call TRBD1 (6 bases). The germline CDR1 and CDR2 sequences are DFQATT and SNEGSKA (reference sequence). Trimming stripped 1 base from V and 8 bases from J, with 17 bases between. The CDR3 totals 15 residues. The DNA for the CDR3 is TGCAGTGCTAGAGGTTTACAGGGACGCGGGGAAAAACTGTTTTTT. Translating it yields CSARGLQGRGEKLFF.

In this sample, this clonotype turned up many times. The chain recombines TRBV5-1 with TRBJ2-5; D unclear. The CDR3 runs 12 residues. CDR1 and CDR2 from the germline V gene are SGHRS and YFSETQ. Trimming took off 1 base at V and 3 bases at J, with 4 bases between the two ends. CDR3 amino acids: CASSLREETQYF. CDR3 bases: TGCGCCAGCAGCTTGAGGGAAGAGACCCAGTACTTC.

There are many counts of this clonotype. CDR3 loop: CASSPTGNSYNEQFF. The CDR3 DNA reads TGTGCCAGCAGCCCCACAGGGAACTCCTACAATGAGCAGTTCTTC. V usage is TRBV6-6 and J usage is TRBJ2-1; TRBD1 might be the D (6 bases). Between the trimmed V and J ends, which lost 6 bases and 0 bases, there was a span of 12 bases. The CDR3 length is 15 residues. In germline, CDR1 is MNHNY, CDR2 SVGAGI (reference sequence).

The sample holds many counts of this clonotype. CDR3 region: CASKVASGQETQYF. CDR3 bases: TGTGCCAGCAAGGTAGCTAGCGGACAAGAGACCCAGTACTTC. The J gene is TRBJ2-5, the V gene TRBV3-1; TRBD2 aligns across 7 bases. The CDR3 length is 14 residues. Germline V lookup: CDR1 LGHDT, CDR2 YNNKEL (reference sequence). V shed 7 bases, J shed 2 bases, and the junction held 7 bases outside the gene matches.

The sample holds many counts of this clonotype. The V and J genes are TRBV5-1 and TRBJ2-3, with 8 bases aligning to TRBD1. CDR3 size: 15 residues. The ends lost 4 bases at V and 4 bases at J; junction bases unmatched: 8. The germline CDR1 and CDR2 sequences are SGHRS and YFSETQ. For the CDR3, the DNA is TGCGCCAGCAGCCTTGACAGGGGAAGCGCAGATACGCAGTATTTT. Translation gives CASSLDRGSADTQYF.

In this sample, this clonotype turned up many times. The genes are TRBV20-1 and TRBJ1-5; the D gene is possibly TRBD1 (5 bases). Trimming removed 5 bases at V and 3 bases at J, with 14 bases between. Looked up from germline, CDR1 is DFQATT and CDR2 is SNEGSKA (reference sequence). CDR3 length equals 14 residues. In DNA, the CDR3 is TGCAGTGCTGGATCGGGACGGATCAATCAGCCCCAGCATTTT. Its translation: CSAGSGRINQPQHF.

Judged by abundance, this clonotype is medium-sized. This chain connects TRBV20-1 to TRBJ2-1; TRBD2 aligns across 10 bases. This CDR3 comprises 14 residues. With V trimmed by 6 bases and J by 8 bases, 10 bases remained unmatched. Germline assignment: CDR1 DFQATT and CDR2 SNEGSKA (reference sequence). Here the CDR3 reads CSASGRAAGYEQFF. The CDR3, as DNA: TGCAGTGCCAGCGGGAGGGCCGCGGGCTATGAGCAGTTCTTC.

In its sample, this clonotype was seen a few times. The chain has TRBV6-6 and TRBJ2-7; 7 positions agree with TRBD2. Germline CDR1 and CDR2: MNHNY and SVGAGI (reference sequence). The V and J ends lost 4 bases and 2 bases, in that order; junction bases with no gene match: 8. The CDR3 runs to 15 residues. CDR3 protein: CASSSRTTSTYEQYF. The CDR3 DNA sequence: TGTGCCAGCAGTTCACGGACGACTAGCACCTACGAGCAGTACTTC.

The chain couples TRBV29-1 to TRBJ1-4, with TRBD1 as a possible D gene (5 bases). V shed 6 bases and J shed 5 bases, with 16 bases lying between them. Germline V CDR1 and CDR2: SQVTM, ANQGSEA. The CDR3 runs to 14 residues. CDR3 in amino acids: CSVPHEGKNEKLFF. The DNA for the CDR3 is TGCAGCGTACCCCATGAGGGGAAGAATGAAAAACTGTTTTTT. The variable domain in full, completed from reference TRBV29-1 and TRBJ1-4, reads SAVISQKPSRDICQRGTSLTIQCQVDSQVTMMFWYRQQPGQSLTLIATANQGSEATYESGFVIDKFPISRPNLTFSTLTVSNMSPEDSSIYLCSVPHEGKNEKLFFGSGTQLSVL.

The sample holds many counts of this clonotype. V usage is TRBV30 and J usage is TRBJ2-3, with D perhaps assigned TRBD1 or TRBD2 (5 bases each). Germline V lookup: CDR1 GTSNPN, CDR2 SVGIG (reference sequence). CDR3 size: 16 residues. Trimming left V 2 bases short and J 1 base short, with 16 bases between. This CDR3 reads CAWSRDPPPRTDTQYF. The CDR3 nucleotides are TGTGCCTGGAGTAGGGACCCACCACCCCGCACAGATACGCAGTATTTT.

This clonotype was detected many times. This chain connects TRBV4-2 to TRBJ2-1; 16 bases line up with TRBD2. J lost 8 bases, V lost 6 bases, and 4 bases had no gene match. Germline CDR1 and CDR2: LGHNA and YNFKEQ. The CDR3 contains 15 residues. This CDR3 reads CASRGLAGGSDEQFF. CDR3 DNA sequence: TGTGCCAGCAGGGGACTAGCGGGAGGGTCGGATGAGCAGTTCTTC.